Listed below are T cell receptor beta chains from one sample, sequenced in a study of PD-1 blockade in classical Hodgkin lymphoma. The protocol was immunoSEQ multiplex PCR, while the TCRdb copy is restricted to in-frame clones and leaves out a portion. The sample has around 17,000 clones, about 61% seen once. The source was peripheral blood mononuclear cells (PBMCs), collected before the fourth cycle of nivolumab. The receptors were gathered from a human donor with classical Hodgkin lymphoma. CDR3s include the opening cysteine and the closing phenylalanine or tryptophan. The D gene is left open where the match is weak. Not every row has a clone size; where given, it reads once, few, many or a size class.

V gene	clone size	J gene	D gene	CDR3 protein	CDR3 DNA
TRBV29-1	.	TRBJ1-1	TRBD1	CSVDGTGGTEAFF	TGCAGCGTTGACGGGACAGGGGGAACTGAAGCTTTCTTT
TRBV28	.	TRBJ1-5	TRBD1	CASSSPRTGGSVGNQPQHF	TGTGCCAGCAGCAGTCCCCGGACAGGGGGAAGTGTGGGCAATCAGCCCCAGCATTTT
TRBV28	.	TRBJ1-5	TRBD1	CASSPGQGSNQPQHF	TGTGCCAGCAGCCCAGGACAGGGTAGCAATCAGCCCCAGCATTTT
TRBV4-1	once	TRBJ2-1	TRBD1	CASSQDWGTAYNEQFF	TGCGCCAGCAGCCAAGATTGGGGGACAGCCTACAATGAGCAGTTCTTC
TRBV7-3	few	TRBJ2-2	.	CASSQVGGNTGELFF	TGTGCCAGCAGCCAAGTTGGGGGGAACACCGGGGAGCTGTTTTTT
TRBV7-9	few	TRBJ2-1	.	CASSLPYASNEQFF	TGTGCCAGCAGCTTACCCTACGCGAGCAATGAGCAGTTCTTC
TRBV6-6	.	TRBJ1-1	TRBD1	CASSYRGIAFF	TGTGCCAGCAGCTACAGGGGCATAGCTTTCTTT
TRBV15	.	TRBJ2-1	TRBD2	CATSDALAVLLNEQFF	TGTGCCACCAGCGACGCACTAGCGGTCCTCCTCAATGAGCAGTTCTTC
TRBV10-3	few	TRBJ2-5	.	CAISDGGQETQYF	TGTGCCATCAGTGACGGGGGTCAAGAGACCCAGTACTTC
TRBV5-4	.	TRBJ2-7	TRBD2	CASSGTSGRNNEQYF	TGTGCCAGCAGCGGCACTAGCGGGAGGAACAACGAGCAGTACTTC
TRBV5-1	.	TRBJ2-5	TRBD2	CASSFQPLAAQETQYF	TGCGCCAGCAGCTTTCAGCCACTAGCGGCCCAAGAGACCCAGTACTTC
TRBV7-3	few	TRBJ2-7	TRBD2	CASSLTPGGSSYEQYF	TGTGCCAGCAGCTTAACACCGGGAGGGTCCTCCTACGAGCAGTACTTC
TRBV5-6	.	TRBJ2-5	TRBD2	CASSSHPAGGPETQYF	TGTGCCAGCAGCAGCCATCCAGCGGGAGGCCCAGAGACCCAGTACTTC
TRBV6-1	.	TRBJ2-7	.	CASTRNYEQYF	TGTGCCAGCACCCGGAACTACGAGCAGTACTTC
TRBV7-9	few	TRBJ2-2	.	CASSTARAGELFF	TGTGCCAGCAGCACAGCCAGGGCCGGGGAGCTGTTTTTT
TRBV28	medium-sized	TRBJ2-1	.	CASSWDFLEQFF	TGTGCCAGCAGCTGGGACTTCCTGGAACAGTTCTTC
TRBV18	.	TRBJ1-5	.	CASSPLLGQPQHF	TGTGCCAGCTCACCACTCCTTGGGCAGCCCCAGCATTTT
TRBV6-6	.	TRBJ2-3	.	CASRRQEIQADTQYF	TGTGCCAGCAGACGACAGGAGATTCAGGCAGATACGCAGTATTTT
TRBV28	.	TRBJ2-7	TRBD1	CASRGTGGGEQYF	TGTGCCTCCAGAGGGACAGGGGGTGGGGAGCAGTACTTC
TRBV10-3	.	TRBJ1-2	TRBD1	CAISDQGAAYGYTF	TGTGCCATCAGTGATCAGGGGGCGGCCTATGGCTACACCTTC
TRBV15	.	TRBJ1-5	TRBD1	CATSPGTGPNQPQHF	TGTGCCACCAGTCCCGGGACAGGGCCCAATCAGCCCCAGCATTTT
TRBV18	.	TRBJ1-1	.	CASSPIGGGANTEAFF	TGTGCCAGCTCACCGATCGGTGGAGGGGCGAACACTGAAGCTTTCTTT
TRBV11-1	.	TRBJ2-1	.	CASSLGLSYNEQFF	TGTGCCAGCAGCTTAGGACTAAGCTACAATGAGCAGTTCTTC
TRBV29-1	.	TRBJ2-7	TRBD2	CSVVGAGVSYEQYF	TGCAGCGTTGTAGGTGCGGGAGTTTCCTACGAGCAGTACTTC
TRBV28	.	TRBJ2-1	.	CASSLTSGQFF	TGTGCCAGCAGTTTAACCAGCGGGCAGTTCTTC
TRBV19	.	TRBJ2-1	TRBD2	CASSSLAGGSYNEQFF	TGTGCCAGTAGTTCGTTAGCGGGAGGATCCTACAATGAGCAGTTCTTC
TRBV16	.	TRBJ1-5	.	CASSSDRGQPQHF	TGTGCCAGCAGCTCCGACAGAGGTCAGCCCCAGCATTTT
TRBV5-1	.	TRBJ2-7	.	CASRNSYEQYF	TGCGCCAGCAGAAATTCCTACGAGCAGTACTTC
TRBV7-9	.	TRBJ2-7	TRBD1	CASSATGTGSYEQYF	TGTGCCAGCAGCGCCACCGGGACAGGCTCCTACGAGCAGTACTTC
TRBV18	once	TRBJ1-5	TRBD1	CASSPGTGISNQPQHF	TGTGCCAGCTCACCAGGGACAGGGATCAGCAATCAGCCCCAGCATTTT
TRBV29-1	few	TRBJ1-2	.	CSVGRIYGYTF	TGCAGCGTTGGGCGGATCTATGGCTACACCTTC
TRBV7-9	.	TRBJ2-7	.	CASSHAGAGLHEQYF	TGTGCCAGCAGCCACGCGGGGGCTGGCTTGCACGAGCAGTACTTC
TRBV27	.	TRBJ2-3	.	CASSRPRDLSDTQYF	TGTGCCAGCAGTCGACCACGGGATCTTTCAGATACGCAGTATTTT
TRBV5-5	.	TRBJ2-3	.	CASNQFTPAPTDTQYF	TGTGCCAGCAACCAATTCACTCCCGCGCCCACAGATACGCAGTATTTT
TRBV4-1	few	TRBJ1-6	.	CASSHQAWDNSPLHF	TGCGCCAGCAGCCACCAAGCTTGGGATAATTCACCCCTCCACTTT
TRBV25-1	.	TRBJ2-5	.	CASSEPRLYQETQYF	TGTGCCAGCAGTGAACCGAGACTTTACCAAGAGACCCAGTACTTC
TRBV7-8	few	TRBJ2-1	TRBD2	CASGIAGGYNEQFF	TGTGCCAGCGGGATAGCGGGAGGGTACAATGAGCAGTTCTTC
TRBV7-9	.	TRBJ2-7	TRBD2	CASSLVASGRAYEQYF	TGTGCCAGCAGCTTAGTAGCTAGCGGGAGGGCGTACGAGCAGTACTTC
TRBV5-1	once	TRBJ2-1	TRBD1	CASNPNRGNEQFF	TGCGCCAGCAACCCAAACAGGGGCAATGAGCAGTTCTTC
TRBV5-1	.	TRBJ2-3	.	CASSLDGSDTQYF	TGCGCCAGCAGCTTGGACGGTTCCGATACGCAGTATTTT
TRBV28	.	TRBJ2-7	TRBD2	CASSYGGSDEQYF	TGTGCCAGCAGTTACGGGGGGAGTGACGAGCAGTACTTC
TRBV7-2	.	TRBJ2-1	.	CASSLRAWGDEQFF	TGTGCCAGCAGCTTACGGGCCTGGGGGGATGAGCAGTTCTTC
TRBV7-9	.	TRBJ2-7	.	CASSPPRDGAFEQYF	TGTGCCAGCAGCCCCCCCCGGGACGGGGCCTTCGAGCAGTACTTC
TRBV19	.	TRBJ1-1	.	CASKVRGIWNTEAFF	TGTGCCAGTAAGGTCCGGGGGATTTGGAACACTGAAGCTTTCTTT
TRBV19	.	TRBJ2-1	.	CASSRNSFEQFF	TGTGCCAGTAGCAGAAACAGTTTTGAGCAGTTCTTC
TRBV6-5	few	TRBJ1-1	.	CASSYSRQMNTEAFF	TGTGCCAGCAGTTACTCGAGACAGATGAACACTGAAGCTTTCTTT
TRBV10-3	.	TRBJ2-4	.	CAIGSGNKNIQYF	TGTGCCATCGGTTCCGGGAACAAAAACATTCAGTACTTC
TRBV6-5	.	TRBJ2-7	.	CASSSQGREQYF	TGTGCCAGCAGTTCACAAGGCCGCGAGCAGTACTTC
TRBV7-3	few	TRBJ2-4	TRBD1	CASSLNGETGLSNIQYF	TGTGCCAGCAGCTTAAACGGGGAGACAGGGCTTAGCAACATTCAGTACTTC